Listed here are 21 T cell receptor beta chains from one sample, sequenced in a study of T-cell reconstitution after alpha-beta-depleted transplantation in children (dated by TCRdb to about 2016). The library was built by means of PCR. The instrument given in TCRdb is Illumina HiSeq 2500. TCR libraries were prepared with molecular barcoding, using unique molecular identifiers to normalize TCRbeta repertoire quantification. The public reads were run again by TCRdb, first through fastp at Q25 and then through MiXCR, and only productive beta chains were kept. Rows with a matching CDR3 protein are joined into one entry that keeps the most common DNA and genes. For this sample the table gives roughly 590,000 distinct CDR3 sequences, of which roughly 17% were detected only once. The ten largest clonotypes hold about 1.1% of the sample. The sequenced sample was PBMCs from the stem cell graft donor, obtained from the stem cell graft. The receptors derive from a human donor who donated a stem cell graft to a child with acute myeloid leukemia.

The V gene is TRBV13, the J gene TRBJ2-6; 12 nucleotides line up with TRBD2. The CDR3 runs 19 residues. With 5 bases clipped from V and 2 bases from J, the junction kept 10 bases outside the gene matches. CDR1 and CDR2 (germline): PRHDT, FYEKMQ (reference sequence). CDR3 in DNA: TGTGCCAGCAGCCCCAGGCTAGCGGGGGGGGAAGCTGGGGCCAACGTCCTGACTTTC. It codes for CASSPRLAGGEAGANVLTF.

This chain joins TRBV29-1 and TRBJ1-1; D remains ambiguous. The germline gives CDR1 SQVTM, CDR2 ANQGSEA. This CDR3 spans 13 amino acids. Trimming shortened V by 6 bases and J by 6 bases, and 17 bases separated the two germline ends. The CDR3 nucleotides are TGCAGCGTGCTCCCCCGAGGGCCTCCTGAAGCTTTCTTT. Translation gives CSVLPRGPPEAFF.

V usage is TRBV10-2 and J usage is TRBJ2-2, with D unresolved. The CDR3 length is 13 residues. Per germline, CDR1 WSHSY and CDR2 SAAADI. With 0 bases removed from V and 9 bases from J, the gap between germline ends came to 8 bases. The CDR3 DNA reads TGCGCCAGCAGTGAGTCGCAGCGACGGGAGCTGTTTTTT. Residues: CASSESQRRELFF.

A few counts support this clonotype. J is TRBJ2-7 and V is TRBV9, with 11 bases fitting TRBD2. There are 15 residues in the CDR3. The ends lost 0 bases at V and 3 bases at J; junction bases unmatched: 2. Germline V lookup: CDR1 SGDLS, CDR2 YYNGEE. For the CDR3, the DNA is TGTGCCAGCAGCGTAGGTGGGACTAGCGGCTACGAGCAGTACTTC. Its translation is CASSVGGTSGYEQYF.

This clonotype was counted a few times. This sequence joins TRBV7-2 and TRBJ2-3; D unclear. The V gene's germline CDR1 is SGHTA and CDR2 FQGNSA. The CDR3 is made up of 14 amino acids. V lost 7 bases, J lost 2 bases, and 13 bases lay in between. The chain's CDR3 is CASTIGHNTDTQYF. DNA for the CDR3: TGTGCCAGCACCATTGGGCACAACACAGATACGCAGTATTTT.

V gene TRBV30 combines with J gene TRBJ1-1, with 7 bases fitting TRBD1. V was clipped by 3 bases and J by 6 bases; unmatched bases: 7. The CDR3 consists of 13 residues. Germline assignment: CDR1 GTSNPN and CDR2 SVGIG (reference sequence). CDR3 sequence: CAWSPGGSAEAFF. CDR3 nucleotides: TGTGCCTGGAGCCCAGGGGGGAGCGCTGAAGCTTTCTTT.

This clonotype was seen a handful of times. The DNA of the CDR3 is TGTGCCAGCAGCGCCCGGGACAGGGGTCGGGATGAGCAGTTCTTC. Its protein product is CASSARDRGRDEQFF. The V call is TRBV9, the J call TRBJ2-1; 10 bases agree with TRBD1. The CDR3 length is 15 residues. CDR1 is SGDLS and CDR2 is YYNGEE in the germline V gene. V gave up 3 bases and J gave up 8 bases; unmatched junction bases: 8. The whole variable domain, remainder taken from reference TRBV9 and TRBJ2-1, is DSGVTQTPKHLITATGQRVTLRCSPRSGDLSVYWYQQSLDQGLQFLIQYYNGEERAKGNILERFSAQQFPDLHSELNLSSLELGDSALYFCASSARDRGRDEQFFGPGTRLTVL.

The sample holds many counts of this clonotype. The chain has TRBV5-6 and TRBJ1-1, with 7 bases lining up with TRBD1. Germline loops: CDR1 SGHDT, CDR2 YYEEEE. The CDR3 spans 14 residues. With V trimmed by 2 bases and J by 10 bases, 11 bases remained unmatched. The CDR3 DNA reads as TGTGCCAGCAGCTTCGAAGGGGGCGCAGGGGTAGCTTTCTTT. Protein product: CASSFEGGAGVAFF.

The table lists this clonotype with many counts. V is TRBV29-1 and J is TRBJ2-7; 7 nucleotides align to TRBD1. The CDR3 totals 13 residues. Per the germline V gene, CDR1 is SQVTM and CDR2 is ANQGSEA. After removal of 4 bases from V and 0 bases from J, the junction contained 3 bases not matched to a gene. The CDR3 is CSVGDSSSYEQYF. The CDR3 nucleotides read TGCAGCGTTGGGGACAGCAGCTCCTACGAGCAGTACTTC.

For this clonotype: This may be a read error: a much more frequent sequence differs by one nucleotide. The V call is TRBV20-1, the J call TRBJ1-1, with D hard to call. V was pared by 4 bases and J by 0 bases, with 12 bases between. The CDR3 spans 14 residues. Germline CDR1 and CDR2: DFQATT and SNEGSKA (reference sequence). The CDR3 is CSAIPRRLNTEAFF. The CDR3 DNA is TGCAGTGCTATACCCAGGAGACTGAACACTGAAGCTTTCTTT.

The chain uses TRBV4-1 and TRBJ2-7, with 8 positions matching TRBD1. The V gene's germline CDR1 is MGHRA and CDR2 YSYEKL. This CDR3 has 15 residues. The V segment lost 0 bases and the J segment 2 bases; nucleotides outside the gene matches: 3. Here the CDR3 reads CASSQEGTGAYEQYF. The CDR3 DNA reads TGCGCCAGCAGCCAAGAAGGGACAGGCGCCTACGAGCAGTACTTC.

Here the CDR3 reads CASSFYETQYF. The CDR3 DNA reads as TGTGCCAGCAGTTTTTATGAGACCCAGTACTTC. The chain has TRBV12-3 or TRBV12-4 and TRBJ2-5; D gene unclear. The CDR3 has 11 residues. Trimming removed 3 bases from V and 5 bases from J, with 4 bases in between.

The chain joins TRBV9 to TRBJ1-5; 7 bases align to TRBD1. Germline loops: CDR1 SGDLS, CDR2 YYNGEE. The CDR3 has 15 amino acids. The junction had 6 bases not matched to a gene; V was cut back by 3 bases and J by 3 bases. The CDR3 loop is CASSDGTVLNQPQHF. Here the CDR3 DNA reads TGTGCCAGCAGCGATGGGACAGTACTCAATCAGCCCCAGCATTTT.

The sample holds many counts of this clonotype. The chain links TRBV20-1 to TRBJ1-6; TRBD1 matches 7 bases. V gave up 2 bases and J gave up 0 bases; unmatched junction bases: 1. Germline V gives CDR1 DFQATT, CDR2 SNEGSKA (reference sequence). The CDR3 is 15 residues long. Here the CDR3 DNA reads TGCAGTGCTAGACCAGGGGGCTCCTATAATTCACCCCTCCACTTT. Residues: CSARPGGSYNSPLHF.

The chain couples TRBV6-2 or TRBV6-3 to TRBJ2-1, with 8 bases matching TRBD2. After removal of 5 bases from V and 0 bases from J, the junction contained 12 bases not matched to a gene. Germline CDR1 MNHEY, CDR2 SVGEGT. CDR3 size: 18 residues. The CDR3 nucleotides are TGTGCCAGCAGTGGACTTAGCGGGGTTAAAAGCTCCTACAATGAGCAGTTCTTC. The encoded protein is CASSGLSGVKSSYNEQFF.

The V and J genes are TRBV12-3 or TRBV12-4 and TRBJ2-7, with D unclear. Trimming cost V 2 bases and J 2 bases, with 16 bases left between them. CDR3 length equals 16 residues. Here the CDR3 reads CASSLTPYTYAYEQYF. The CDR3, as DNA: TGTGCCAGCAGTTTAACTCCTTACACCTACGCCTACGAGCAGTACTTC.

Ten or more counts support this clonotype. This rearrangement joins TRBV27 to TRBJ2-7, with 7 bases fitting TRBD1. Germline CDR1 MNHEY, CDR2 SMNVEV (reference sequence). V shed 10 bases and J 3 bases; nucleotides not matched to a gene: 9. This CDR3 is built from 13 residues. The CDR3 loop reads CATGQAELYEQYF. The CDR3 DNA is TGTGCCACCGGACAGGCTGAGCTCTACGAGCAGTACTTC.

This clonotype appeared many times. The chain has TRBV20-1 and TRBJ2-1; 8 bases line up with TRBD2. Germline CDR1 is DFQATT and CDR2 is SNEGSKA (reference sequence). The CDR3 is 14 residues long. V dropped 0 bases and J dropped 9; count of bases not matched to a gene: 7. The CDR3 protein is CSARDGAGGLEQFF. CDR3 sequence (DNA): TGCAGTGCTAGAGACGGGGCGGGGGGCCTTGAGCAGTTCTTC.

This clonotype showed up many times. The chain carries TRBV7-9 and TRBJ2-1; D gene uncertain. The ends were cut back, 1 base at V and 8 bases at J, with 6 bases in the middle. CDR1 SEHNR and CDR2 FQNEAQ come from the germline V gene (reference sequence). The CDR3 is 12 residues long. The CDR3 sequence is CASSLGYDEQFF. The DNA of the CDR3 is TGTGCCAGCAGCTTAGGATATGATGAGCAGTTCTTC.

This clonotype was counted between two and nine times. This chain connects TRBV27 to TRBJ2-7; TRBD1 matches at 8 bases. V lost 5 bases and J lost 4; bases outside the gene matches: 16. CDR1 is MNHEY, CDR2 SMNVEV, per germline (reference sequence). This CDR3 is 17 amino acids long. The chain's CDR3 is CASSPPLDRGHPYEQYF. The DNA for the CDR3 is TGTGCCAGCAGTCCCCCTCTCGACAGGGGTCATCCTTACGAGCAGTACTTC.

V usage is TRBV5-1 and J usage is TRBJ2-3, with D possibly being TRBD1 or TRBD2 (6 bases each). The V gene lost 4 bases and the J gene lost 1 base, with 16 bases spanning the gap. Germline V gene data show CDR1 as SGHRS and CDR2 as YFSETQ. The CDR3 runs to 16 residues. CDR3 in amino acids: CASSPPFGGGTDTQYF. CDR3 bases: TGCGCCAGCAGCCCACCTTTCGGGGGCGGCACAGATACGCAGTATTTT.